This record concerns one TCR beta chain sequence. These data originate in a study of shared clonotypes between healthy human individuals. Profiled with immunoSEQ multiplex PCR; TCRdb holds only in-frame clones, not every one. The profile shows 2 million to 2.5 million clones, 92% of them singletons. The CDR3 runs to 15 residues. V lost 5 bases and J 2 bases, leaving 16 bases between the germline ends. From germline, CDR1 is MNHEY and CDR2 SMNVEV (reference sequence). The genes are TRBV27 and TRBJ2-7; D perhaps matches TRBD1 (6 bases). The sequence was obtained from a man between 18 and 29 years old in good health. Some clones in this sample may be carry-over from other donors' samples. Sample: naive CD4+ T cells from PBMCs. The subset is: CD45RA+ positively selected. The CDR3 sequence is CASSPSDRSAYEQYF. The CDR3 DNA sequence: TGTGCCAGCAGTCCCTCCGACAGGTCCGCCTACGAGCAGTACTTC.